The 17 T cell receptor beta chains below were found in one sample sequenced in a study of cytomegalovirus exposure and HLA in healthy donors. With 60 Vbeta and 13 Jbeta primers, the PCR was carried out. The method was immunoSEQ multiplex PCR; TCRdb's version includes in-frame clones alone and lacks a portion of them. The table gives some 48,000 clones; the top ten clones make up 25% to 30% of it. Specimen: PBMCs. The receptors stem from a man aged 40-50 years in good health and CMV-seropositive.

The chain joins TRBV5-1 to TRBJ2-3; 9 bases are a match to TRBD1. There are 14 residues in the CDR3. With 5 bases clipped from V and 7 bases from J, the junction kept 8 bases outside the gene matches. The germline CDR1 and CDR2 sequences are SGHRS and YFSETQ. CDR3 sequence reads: CASRRTGAQNTQYF. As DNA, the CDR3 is TGCGCCAGCAGGAGGACAGGGGCTCAGAATACGCAGTATTTT.

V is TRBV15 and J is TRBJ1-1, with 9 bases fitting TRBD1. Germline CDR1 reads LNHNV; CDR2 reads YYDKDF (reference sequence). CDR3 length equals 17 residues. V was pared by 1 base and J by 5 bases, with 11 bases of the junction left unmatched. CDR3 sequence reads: CATSRGEPDRGGTEAFF. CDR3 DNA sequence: TGTGCCACCAGCAGAGGTGAACCGGACAGGGGAGGTACTGAAGCTTTCTTT.

Here the CDR3 reads CASSPGQGSGNTIYF. The CDR3 region has the DNA TGCGCCAGCAGCCCCGGACAGGGCTCTGGAAACACCATATATTTT. J is TRBJ1-3 and V is TRBV5-1; 8 nucleotides match TRBD1. V lost 4 bases and J lost 0; bases outside the gene matches: 3. The CDR3 totals 15 residues. Germline lookup yields CDR1 SGHRS and CDR2 YFSETQ.

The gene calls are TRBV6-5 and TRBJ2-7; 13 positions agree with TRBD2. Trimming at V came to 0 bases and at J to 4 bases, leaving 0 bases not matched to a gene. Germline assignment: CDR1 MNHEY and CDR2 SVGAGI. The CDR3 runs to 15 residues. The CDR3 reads CASSYSTSGGYEQYF. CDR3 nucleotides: TGTGCCAGCAGTTACTCGACTAGCGGGGGGTACGAGCAGTACTTC.

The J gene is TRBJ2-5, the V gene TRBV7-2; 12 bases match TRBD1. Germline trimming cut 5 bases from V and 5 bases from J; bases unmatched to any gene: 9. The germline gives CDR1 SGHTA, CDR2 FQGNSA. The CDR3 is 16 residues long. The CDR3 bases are TGTGCCAGCAGCGCCGGGACAGGGGGCTGGATGGAGACCCAGTACTTC. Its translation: CASSAGTGGWMETQYF.

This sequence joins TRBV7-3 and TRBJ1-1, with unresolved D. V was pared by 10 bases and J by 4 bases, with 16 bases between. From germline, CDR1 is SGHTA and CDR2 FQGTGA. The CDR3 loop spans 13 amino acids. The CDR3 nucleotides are TGTGCCACAGCGGCCGGGGATGGCACTGAAGCTTTCTTT. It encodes CATAAGDGTEAFF.

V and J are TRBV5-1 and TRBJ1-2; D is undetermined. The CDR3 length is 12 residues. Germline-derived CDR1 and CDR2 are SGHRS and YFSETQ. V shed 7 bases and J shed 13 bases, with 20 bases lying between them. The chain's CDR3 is CASRSTGRESTF. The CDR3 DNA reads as TGCGCCAGCCGCTCGACGGGGAGGGAATCCACCTTC.

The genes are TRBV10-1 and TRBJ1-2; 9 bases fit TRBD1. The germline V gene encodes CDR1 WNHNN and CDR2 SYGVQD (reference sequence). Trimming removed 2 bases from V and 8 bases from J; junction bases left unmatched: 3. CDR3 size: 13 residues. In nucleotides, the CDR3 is TGCGCCAGCAGTGAGAGGACAGGGGCCGGCTACACCTTC. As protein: CASSERTGAGYTF.

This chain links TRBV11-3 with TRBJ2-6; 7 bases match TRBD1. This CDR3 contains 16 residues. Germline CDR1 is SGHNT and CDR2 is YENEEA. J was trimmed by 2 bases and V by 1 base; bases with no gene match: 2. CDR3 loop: CASSLGTGAGANVLTF. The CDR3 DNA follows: TGTGCCAGCAGCTTAGGAACAGGGGCTGGGGCCAACGTCCTGACTTTC.

CDR3 DNA: TGTGCCAGCAGCTCAGAACTTAAGACAGGGAAGATCCACGAGCAGTACTTC. This translates into CASSSELKTGKIHEQYF. V is TRBV5-6 and J is TRBJ2-7, with 7 bases matching TRBD1. Looked up from germline, CDR1 is SGHDT and CDR2 is YYEEEE. Trimming took 3 bases from V and 5 from J; bases not matched to a gene: 17. The CDR3 contains 17 residues.

CDR3 sequence (DNA): TGTGCCAGCAGCTGGGATGGGCTCGGGGGGGGTACGCAGTATTTT. As protein: CASSWDGLGGGTQYF. The chain links TRBV7-9 to TRBJ2-3; TRBD2 aligns across 8 bases. Germline values: CDR1 SEHNR, CDR2 FQNEAQ (reference sequence). The V segment lost 4 bases and the J segment 8 bases; nucleotides outside the gene matches: 11. CDR3 length: 15 amino acids.

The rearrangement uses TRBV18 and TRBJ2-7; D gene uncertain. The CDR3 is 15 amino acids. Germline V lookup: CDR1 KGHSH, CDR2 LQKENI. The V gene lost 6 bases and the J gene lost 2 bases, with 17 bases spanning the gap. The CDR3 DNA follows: TGTGCCAGCTCCCCCACGACGGAGAGCGCCTACGAGCAGTACTTC. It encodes CASSPTTESAYEQYF.

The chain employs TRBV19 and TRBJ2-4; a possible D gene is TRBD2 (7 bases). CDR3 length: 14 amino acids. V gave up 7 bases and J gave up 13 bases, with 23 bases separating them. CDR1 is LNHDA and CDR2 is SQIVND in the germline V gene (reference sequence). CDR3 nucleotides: TGTGCCAGTACTCCTATTCCCCCGAGGGGGGGACAGTACTTC. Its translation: CASTPIPPRGGQYF.

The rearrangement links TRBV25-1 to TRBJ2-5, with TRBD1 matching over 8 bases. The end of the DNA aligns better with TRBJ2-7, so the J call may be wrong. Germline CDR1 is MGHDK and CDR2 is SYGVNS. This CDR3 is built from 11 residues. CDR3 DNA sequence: TGTGCCAACGGACAGGGACTCGAGCAGTACTTC. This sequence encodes CANGQGLEQYF.

DNA of the CDR3: TGTGCCAGCAGTTACCGCAGGGAAGATACGCAGTATTTT. This sequence encodes CASSYRREDTQYF. The chain combines TRBV6-5 with TRBJ2-3, with TRBD1 as a possible D gene (5 bases). V lost 2 bases and J lost 5, with 8 bases in between. Germline V gene lookup returns CDR1 MNHEY and CDR2 SVGAGI. This CDR3 spans 13 amino acids.

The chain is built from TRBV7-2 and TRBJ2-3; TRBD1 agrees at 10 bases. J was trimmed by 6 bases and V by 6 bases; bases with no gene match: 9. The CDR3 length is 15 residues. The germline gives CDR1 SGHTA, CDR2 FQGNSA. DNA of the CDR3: TGTGCCAGCAGATCCCAGACAGGGGGCTTGGATACGCAGTATTTT. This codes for CASRSQTGGLDTQYF.

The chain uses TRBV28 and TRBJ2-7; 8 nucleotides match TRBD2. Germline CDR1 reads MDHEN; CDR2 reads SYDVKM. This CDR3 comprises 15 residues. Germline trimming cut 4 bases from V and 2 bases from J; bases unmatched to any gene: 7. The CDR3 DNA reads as TGTGCCAGCAGTTGGGTAGCGGGGCCTACCTACGAGCAGTACTTC. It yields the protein CASSWVAGPTYEQYF.